This paragraph reports one T cell receptor (beta chain). Its target is not known. The data derive from a study of T cell responses to AZD1222 COVID-19 vaccine. Broader study findings: The repertoires were collected only after the peak T cell response.

Clones were read by immunoSEQ multiplex PCR, and TCRdb kept only the in-frame ones, dropping some. There are over 150,000 clones in the sample; around 89% occur only once, and about 6.9% lies in the top ten. From germline, CDR1 is MGHRA and CDR2 YSYEKL. The CDR3 runs 15 residues. Trimming took off 0 bases at V and 5 bases at J, with 10 bases between the two ends. The rearrangement links TRBV4-1 to TRBJ1-4, with D unclear. The input for sequencing was peripheral blood, taken on day 0 of AZD1222 vaccination. This receptor was obtained from an adult in good health. The CDR3 coding sequence is TGCGCCAGCAGCCAAGACCCTGGACTAAATGAAAAACTGTTTTTT. Residues: CASSQDPGLNEKLFF.